This is a list of T cell receptor beta chains from one sample in a study of blood T cell repertoires in COVID-19. Clones were read by immunoSEQ multiplex PCR, and TCRdb kept only the in-frame ones, dropping some. The sample yields approximately 89,000 clones, 70% to 80% seen once. What was sequenced was peripheral blood. The receptors shown here come from a human donor in a cohort sampled during active COVID-19. The CDR3 runs from the conserved cysteine through the conserved F or W. A D gene is named only where the DNA matches it firmly. Clone size is not always given. Where it is, it says once, few, many or a class for expanded clones.

>-|TRBJ2-1|TRBV3-1/TRBV3-2|17|-
TGTGCCAGCAGCGGACAAGGGGGGGGCCGGTCGGTGAATGAGCAGTTCTTC
CASSGQGGGRSVNEQFF
>-|TRBJ2-2|TRBV4-2|17|-
TGTGCCAGCAGCCCCCTAGGGAGGGGGGAAAACACCGGGGAGCTGTTTTTT
CASSPLGRGENTGELFF
>few|TRBJ2-1|TRBV19|16|TRBD2
TGTGCCAGTAGTATAGTGACCGGGACTAGGGACAATGAGCAGTTCTTC
CASSIVTGTRDNEQFF
>-|TRBJ1-2|TRBV7-2|13|-
TGTGCCAGCAGCTTAGACAGGAGCTATGGCTACACCTTC
CASSLDRSYGYTF
>-|TRBJ2-7|TRBV7-2|13|TRBD1
TGTGCCAGCAGCCGAAGTGGGGACAGGGATCGGTACTTC
CASSRSGDRDRYF
>-|TRBJ2-3|TRBV29-1|14|TRBD1
TGCAGCGTAGGGACAGGGGGCCGCGCAGATACGCAGTATTTT
CSVGTGGRADTQYF
>-|TRBJ2-2|TRBV9|15|-
TGTGCCAGCAGCGTAGTAGCAGCGAACACCGGGGAGCTGTTTTTT
CASSVVAANTGELFF
>-|TRBJ2-1|TRBV3-1/TRBV3-2|14|TRBD2
TGTGCCAGCAGTTCCGGGACTAGCCGGAATGAGCAGTTCTTC
CASSSGTSRNEQFF
>-|TRBJ1-2|TRBV12-3/TRBV12-4|13|TRBD1
TGTGCCAGCAGTCCCACAGGGGCGGGGGGCTACACCTTC
CASSPTGAGGYTF
>-|TRBJ2-3|TRBV11-2|15|-
TGTGCCAGCAGCTTTAACAGGGGAGGCGCGGATACGCAGTATTTT
CASSFNRGGADTQYF
>-|TRBJ2-5|TRBV5-5|12|-
TGTGCCAGCAGCTTGGCCTACGGGACCCAGTACTTC
CASSLAYGTQYF
>few|TRBJ2-7|TRBV24-1|16|TRBD1
TGTGCCACCAGTGACCGCTCGACCGGGACAGCCTACGAGCAGTACTTC
CATSDRSTGTAYEQYF
>once|TRBJ1-1|TRBV19|15|TRBD1
TGTGCCAGTAGTATTCTGGACAGGGGAAACACTGAAGCTTTCTTT
CASSILDRGNTEAFF
>few|TRBJ2-3|TRBV7-9|17|-
TGTGCCAGCAGCTTGGGATGGGAGCGCGCCTTCACAGATACGCAGTATTTT
CASSLGWERAFTDTQYF
>few|TRBJ2-3|TRBV6-4|15|TRBD1
TGTGCCAGCAGCCTCACAGGGGGCAAAGGAGATACGCAGTATTTT
CASSLTGGKGDTQYF
>-|TRBJ2-1|TRBV3-1/TRBV3-2|14|TRBD2
TGTGCCAGCAGCCGATCCGCCCCGCGGACTAGTTTTTTCTTC
CASSRSAPRTSFFF
>-|TRBJ1-2|TRBV7-2|14|-
TGTGCCAGCAGCCCAGGCCGTTCCTTCTATGGCTACACCTTC
CASSPGRSFYGYTF
>-|TRBJ2-3|TRBV30|14|TRBD1
TGTGCCTGCAACGGACAGGGAAACACAGATACGCAGTATTTT
CACNGQGNTDTQYF
>few|TRBJ1-1|TRBV18|18|TRBD1
TGTGCCAGCTCACCCATCGCTACATTCACAGGGGTGAACACTGAAGCTTTCTTT
CASSPIATFTGVNTEAFF
>-|TRBJ1-4|TRBV3-1/TRBV3-2|16|-
TGTGCCAGCACCCAATGGGGGGGGCTCACTAATGAAAAACTGTTTTTT
CASTQWGGLTNEKLFF
>-|TRBJ2-1|TRBV2|15|-
TGTGCCACCTACACGACTAGTGGGGGTAACAATGAGCAGTTCTTC
CATYTTSGGNNEQFF
>-|TRBJ1-2|TRBV28|19|TRBD1
TGTGCCAGCAGTTTTACAAACCTCCGGGACAGGGGGCGAGTGGGAGGCTACACCTTC
CASSFTNLRDRGRVGGYTF
>-|TRBJ1-1|TRBV6-5|15|-
TGTGCCAGCAGACCCCGTAAAGGGGCGAAGCCTGAAGCTTTCTTT
CASRPRKGAKPEAFF
>-|TRBJ1-2|TRBV18|14|TRBD1
TGTGCCAGCTCACCCGGGACAGGGAACTATGGCTACACCTTC
CASSPGTGNYGYTF
>-|TRBJ2-7|TRBV6-2/TRBV6-3|16|-
TGTGCCAGCAGTTACTTCCAGGGGCTTAAGGTTTACGAGCAGTACTTC
CASSYFQGLKVYEQYF
>-|TRBJ1-5|TRBV2|15|-
TGTGCCAGCAGGGCCAGGGATAATGGCAATCAGCCCCAGCATTTT
CASRARDNGNQPQHF
>-|TRBJ2-7|TRBV7-8|16|TRBD2
TGTGCCAGCAGCGCCTTTACTAGCGTCCTTGCCTACGAGCAGTACTTC
CASSAFTSVLAYEQYF
>-|TRBJ2-7|TRBV7-2|16|-
TGTGCCAGCAGCTCCCACAGGGGACTCAGCTCCTACGAGCAGTACTTC
CASSSHRGLSSYEQYF
>-|TRBJ2-1|TRBV10-3|15|-
TGTGCCATCAGCCCTGGGGGGACAGCGCTCAATGAGCAGTTCTTC
CAISPGGTALNEQFF
>-|TRBJ2-2|TRBV5-1|16|-
TGCGCCAGCAGCTTGGTACAGGGACAAGTCACCGGGGAGCTGTTTTTT
CASSLVQGQVTGELFF
>once|TRBJ1-6|TRBV3-1/TRBV3-2|13|-
TGTGCCAGCAGCCGGGACTGGGATTCACCCCTCCACTTT
CASSRDWDSPLHF
>-|TRBJ2-3|TRBV5-1|13|-
TGCGCCAGCAGCTTGGACAACACAGATACGCAGTATTTT
CASSLDNTDTQYF
>few|TRBJ1-6|TRBV12-3/TRBV12-4|13|-
TGTGCCAGCAGGACAGGTGGGAATTCACCCCTCCACTTT
CASRTGGNSPLHF
>-|TRBJ2-1|TRBV27|14|-
TGTGCCAGCAGTTTAAGCGCCCAGGGCAATGAGCAGTTCTTC
CASSLSAQGNEQFF
>once|TRBJ2-3|TRBV7-3|16|TRBD2
TGTGCCAGCAGCTTAAGAGGGACTAGCGGGAGAGATACGCAGTATTTT
CASSLRGTSGRDTQYF
>once|TRBJ2-5|TRBV18|13|-
TGTGCCAGCTCACCTAGGACAGAAGAGACCCAGTACTTC
CASSPRTEETQYF
>-|TRBJ2-2|TRBV18|15|-
TGTGCCAGCTCACCACCAAGACAACGAGTAGGGGAGCTGTTTTTT
CASSPPRQRVGELFF
>-|TRBJ1-6|TRBV12-3/TRBV12-4|13|-
TGTGCCAGCAGTTTGAACAGGAATTCACCCCTCCACTTT
CASSLNRNSPLHF